The clone carrying this T cell receptor (beta chain) was picked up a small number of times. The J segment lost 2 bases and the V segment lost 4 bases, leaving 2 bases of the junction unmatched. Germline V lookup: CDR1 LNHDA, CDR2 SQIVND (reference sequence). CDR3 length: 14 amino acids. Original processing notes: Amplification from reference gene primers served as the basis for estimated nucleated cell counts. TCRdb's table, derived via immunoSEQ multiplex PCR, lists solely in-frame clones and lacks some. V and J calls and clone size are copied from that table; D and trimming were computed from the DNA. The sample has over 200,000 clones; nearly 85% are singletons. During active infection, Seattle patients enrolled and were then monitored through disease. The data derive from a study of blood T cell repertoires in COVID-19. Study-level background: T cells, B-cell-depleted T cells, or PBMCs provided the cDNA or gDNA that served as material.

Material for sequencing was peripheral blood. J is TRBJ2-7 and V is TRBV19; 10 bases map to TRBD2. The sequence came from a woman younger than 45 with COVID-19, enrolled during active disease. CDR3 sequence: CASSRTSGTYEQYF. DNA of the CDR3: TGTGCCAGTAGTAGGACTAGCGGCACCTACGAGCAGTACTTC.